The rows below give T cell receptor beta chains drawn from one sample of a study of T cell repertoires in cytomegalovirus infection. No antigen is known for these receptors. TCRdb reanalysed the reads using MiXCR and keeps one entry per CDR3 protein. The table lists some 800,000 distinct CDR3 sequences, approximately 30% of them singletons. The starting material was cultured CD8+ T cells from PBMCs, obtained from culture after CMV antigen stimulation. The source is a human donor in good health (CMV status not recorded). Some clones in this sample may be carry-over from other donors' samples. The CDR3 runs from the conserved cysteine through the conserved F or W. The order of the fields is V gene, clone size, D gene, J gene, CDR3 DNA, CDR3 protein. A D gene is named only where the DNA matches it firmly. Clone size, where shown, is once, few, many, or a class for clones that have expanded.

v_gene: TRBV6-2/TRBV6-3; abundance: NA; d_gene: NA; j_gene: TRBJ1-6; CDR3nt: TGTGCCAGCAGTTCCACCGGGACAAATTCACCCCTCCACTTT; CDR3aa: CASSSTGTNSPLHF
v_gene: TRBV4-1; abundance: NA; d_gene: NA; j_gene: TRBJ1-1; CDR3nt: TGCGCCAGCAGCCAGATCACAGACAGTTTGAACACTGAAGCTTTCTTT; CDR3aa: CASSQITDSLNTEAFF
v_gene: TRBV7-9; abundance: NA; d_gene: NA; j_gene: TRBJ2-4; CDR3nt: TGTGCCAGCAGCGATATACGGGACATTCAGTACTTC; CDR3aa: CASSDIRDIQYF
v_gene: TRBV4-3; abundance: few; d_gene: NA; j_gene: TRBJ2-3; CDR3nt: TGCGCCAGCAGCCAAGATCCCAGCTTCGGAGATACGCAGTATTTT; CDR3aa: CASSQDPSFGDTQYF
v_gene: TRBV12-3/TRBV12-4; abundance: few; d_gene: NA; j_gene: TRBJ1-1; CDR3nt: TGTGCCAGCAGTTTTCAGCCACAAGGGACTGAAGCTTTCTTT; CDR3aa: CASSFQPQGTEAFF
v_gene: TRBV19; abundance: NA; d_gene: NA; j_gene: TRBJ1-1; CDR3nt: TGTGCCAGTAGTATTTGGGAGGACACTGAAGCTTTCTTT; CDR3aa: CASSIWEDTEAFF
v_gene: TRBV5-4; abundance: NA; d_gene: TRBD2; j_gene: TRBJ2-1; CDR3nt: TGTGCCAGCAGCTTGGAGGGAGGGATTGAGCAGTTCTTC; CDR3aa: CASSLEGGIEQFF
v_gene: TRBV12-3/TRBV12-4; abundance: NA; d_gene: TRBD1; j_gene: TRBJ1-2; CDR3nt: TGTGCCAGCCGTAAGCCAGGGGGAGTCTGGGGCTACACCTTC; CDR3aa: CASRKPGGVWGYTF
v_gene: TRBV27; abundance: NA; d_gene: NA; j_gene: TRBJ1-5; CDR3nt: TGTGTCAGCAGTTTTGGGAGCAATCAGCCCCAGCATTTT; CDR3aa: CVSSFGSNQPQHF
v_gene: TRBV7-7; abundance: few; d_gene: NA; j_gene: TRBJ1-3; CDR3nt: TGTGCTAGCAGCTTATCTCCGGGTTCTGGAAACACCATATATTTT; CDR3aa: CASSLSPGSGNTIYF
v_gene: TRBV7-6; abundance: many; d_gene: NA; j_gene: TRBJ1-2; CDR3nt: TGTGCCAGCAGCCCCAGACCCTTTTTGGAGGGCTACACCTTC; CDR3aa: CASSPRPFLEGYTF
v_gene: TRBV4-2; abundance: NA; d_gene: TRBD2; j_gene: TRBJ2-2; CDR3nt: TGTGCCAGCAGCCCGAACCCAGCGGGGGATACCGGGGAGCTGTTTTTT; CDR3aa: CASSPNPAGDTGELFF
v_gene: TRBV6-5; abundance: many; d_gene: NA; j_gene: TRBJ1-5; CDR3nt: TGTGCCAGCAGTTACTCTGCTGGACAGCCCAATCAGCCCCAGCATTTT; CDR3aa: CASSYSAGQPNQPQHF
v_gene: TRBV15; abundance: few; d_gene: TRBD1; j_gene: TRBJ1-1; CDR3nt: TGTGCCACCAGCAGTACACTCACAGGGGACACTGAAGCTTTCTTT; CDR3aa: CATSSTLTGDTEAFF
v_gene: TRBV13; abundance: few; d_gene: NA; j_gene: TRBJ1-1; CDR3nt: TGTGCCAGCAGCTTAGGTTCCGGGGAAGGCACTGAAGCTTTCTTT; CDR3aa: CASSLGSGEGTEAFF
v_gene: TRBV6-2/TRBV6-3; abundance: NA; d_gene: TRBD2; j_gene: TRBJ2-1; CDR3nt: TGTGCCAGCAGTCCGACGGGGGGGCAGGACTACAATGAGCAGTTCTTC; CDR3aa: CASSPTGGQDYNEQFF
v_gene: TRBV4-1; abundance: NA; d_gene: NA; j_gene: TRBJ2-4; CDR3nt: TGCGCCAGCAGCCAAGCCGAGATTCAGTACTTC; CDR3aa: CASSQAEIQYF
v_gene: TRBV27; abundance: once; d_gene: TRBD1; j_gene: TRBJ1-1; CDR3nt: TGTGCCAGCAGTCCTCGTGGAGGGGGCTTCACTGAAGCTTTCTTT; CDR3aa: CASSPRGGGFTEAFF
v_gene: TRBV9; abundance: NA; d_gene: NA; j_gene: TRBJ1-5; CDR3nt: TGTGCCAGCAGCGTAGCGGACTTAAATCAGCCCCAGCATTTT; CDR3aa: CASSVADLNQPQHF
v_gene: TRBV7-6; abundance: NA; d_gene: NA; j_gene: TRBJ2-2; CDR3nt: TGTGCCAGCAGCCCCTACGCGGCCGGGGAGCTGTTTTTT; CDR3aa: CASSPYAAGELFF
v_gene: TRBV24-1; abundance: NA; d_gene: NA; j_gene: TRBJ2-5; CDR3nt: TGTGCCACCAGTGATTTCCAAGAGACCCAGTACTTC; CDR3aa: CATSDFQETQYF